This TCR beta chain was observed in a study of T cell repertoires in cytomegalovirus infection (dated by TCRdb to between 2018 and 2021). Study-level background: Recently identified HLA-C-restricted CMV epitopes, whose presentation resists viral immunomodulation, were targeted by peptide stimulations together with well-studied HLA-B-restricted epitopes. The HLA type of each donor mattered for the analysis, because public TCR beta signatures pointed to carriage of CMV infection along with the matching HLA type. Beyond this particular receptor, the publication reports: Carriers of CMV infection plus the relevant HLA type were discriminated by the cumulative frequency of public TCR beta family members in the study cohort and in an independent 352-donor cohort. The ex vivo response was dominated by HLA-C-restricted CMV-specific TCR beta clonotypes, which also provided the single most frequent clonotype in two of eight donors.

In the paper's terms, the treatment or condition label means: in vitro stimulation with specific CMV peptide epitopes to enrich CMV-specific T cells. Sequencing was carried out with an Illumina HiSeq 1500. The raw public data were reprocessed by TCRdb itself: fastp quality trimming at Q25, MiXCR clonotype calling, in-frame beta chains only. Under each unique CDR3 protein, matching rows form one entry showing the most common genes and DNA. Within this sample are around 300,000 distinct CDR3 sequences, with approximately 25% of them counted one time only. Of the sample, about 14% falls within the top ten clones. This clonotype has just a few counts. This clone's antigen is unknown. Nothing much larger sits one base from this clone, and base qualities are not available. The TCR originated in a human donor in good health (CMV status not recorded). Some clones in this sample may be carry-over from other donors' samples. Specimen: cultured PBMCs, collected from culture after CMV antigen stimulation.

CDR3 sequence: CASSPRRGPDTQYF. The bases are TGTGCCAGCTCACCACGGCGGGGGCCAGATACGCAGTATTTT. The rearrangement combines TRBV18 with TRBJ2-3; 7 matching bases give a weak D call of TRBD2. The germline V gene provides CDR1 KGHSH and CDR2 LQKENI. The CDR3 contains 14 residues, cysteine and phenylalanine counted. Here the CDR3 DNA is all that survives: 42 bases in frame from base 1. Between the V and J ends, shortened by 1 base and 4 bases respectively, the junction contains 9 bases.